The 26 T cell receptor beta chains given below trace back to one sample, sequenced in a study of neoadjuvant anti-PD-1 for oral cavity cancer. Noted time point: after neoadjuvant nivolumab, at surgical resection. Generated by immunoSEQ multiplex PCR, the TCRdb table keeps only in-frame clones and is missing some. Of almost 8,500 clones listed, around 70% are singletons. Sequenced here: PBMCs, sampled after nivolumab (anti-PD-1) treatment. The source of these receptors is a person between 40 and 80 years old with oral cavity squamous cell carcinoma.

The sample holds a few counts of this clone. The chain uses TRBV5-1 and TRBJ2-1; TRBD1 matches 8 bases. The germline V gene encodes CDR1 SGHRS and CDR2 YFSETQ. This CDR3 comprises 15 residues. V lost 4 bases and J lost 3; bases outside the gene matches: 6. The CDR3 region is CASSRGQVYYNEQFF. The CDR3 region has the DNA TGCGCCAGCAGCAGGGGACAGGTATACTACAATGAGCAGTTCTTC.

The V and J genes are TRBV2 and TRBJ2-2; 7 bases map to TRBD2. Trimming at V came to 7 bases and at J to 4 bases, leaving 6 bases not matched to a gene. This CDR3 comprises 14 residues. In germline, CDR1 is SNHLY, CDR2 FYNNEI. Here the CDR3 reads CASTAGEVTGELFF. CDR3 nucleotides: TGTGCCAGCACGGCGGGGGAAGTCACCGGGGAGCTGTTTTTT.

The chain employs TRBV7-9 and TRBJ1-6; the match to TRBD1 covers 11 bases. Germline V CDR1 and CDR2: SEHNR, FQNEAQ (reference sequence). The V segment lost 5 bases and the J segment 5 bases; nucleotides outside the gene matches: 11. This CDR3 region has 18 residues. Here the CDR3 reads CASSPPGDRGINNSPLHF. CDR3 nucleotides: TGTGCCAGCAGCCCCCCCGGGGACAGGGGGATCAATAATTCACCCCTCCACTTT.

This clone was seen a handful of times. The CDR3 bases are TGTGCCAGCAGCCCTGGTGAGACCCAGTACTTC. Protein product: CASSPGETQYF. The chain couples TRBV16 to TRBJ2-5, with D unresolved. Per the germline V gene, CDR1 is KGHSY and CDR2 is FQNENV. This CDR3 comprises 11 residues. V lost 4 bases and J lost 5, with 5 bases in between.

This clone was counted a few times. This chain links TRBV10-3 with TRBJ1-4; D might be TRBD1 (6 bases). CDR3 size: 13 residues. The germline V and J ends were trimmed by 6 bases and 8 bases, with 13 bases remaining between them. From germline, CDR1 is ENHRY and CDR2 SYGVKD. CDR3 in DNA: TGTGCCATCAGCGGTCAGGGGAACGAAAAACTGTTTTTT. Its protein is CAISGQGNEKLFF.

The chain employs TRBV7-3 and TRBJ1-3; TRBD1 might be the D (5 bases). Germline CDR1 and CDR2: SGHTA and FQGTGA. V shed 2 bases and J shed 4 bases, with 12 bases lying between them. The CDR3 covers 15 residues. The chain's CDR3 is CASSLQAGVGNTIYF. The CDR3, as DNA: TGTGCCAGCAGCTTACAGGCGGGGGTCGGAAACACCATATATTTT.

The chain is built from TRBV30 and TRBJ1-4; tentative D call: TRBD1 (6 bases). V lost 0 bases and J 7 bases, leaving 18 bases between the germline ends. The CDR3 covers 16 residues. Looked up from germline, CDR1 is GTSNPN and CDR2 is SVGIG (reference sequence). The CDR3 coding sequence is TGTGCCTGGAGTGTACGGGGGGGCTGGGGCTTTGAAAAACTGTTTTTT. Translating it yields CAWSVRGGWGFEKLFF.

The chain combines TRBV7-2 with TRBJ2-5, with TRBD2 matching over 12 bases. The ends lost 5 bases at V and 1 base at J; junction bases unmatched: 5. CDR1 and CDR2 from the germline V gene are SGHTA and FQGNSA. This CDR3 has 16 residues. The CDR3 DNA reads as TGTGCCAGCAGCCAATGGACTAGCGGGGCCCAAGAGACCCAGTACTTC. Its translation is CASSQWTSGAQETQYF. Full variable domain (remainder filled in from reference TRBV7-2 and TRBJ2-5): GAGVSQSPSNKVTEKGKDVELRCDPISGHTALYWYRQSLGQGLEFLIYFQGNSAPDKSGLPSDRFSAERTGGSVSTLTIQRTQQEDSAVYLCASSQWTSGAQETQYFGPGTRLLVL.

The chain employs TRBV5-8 and TRBJ2-1; D may be TRBD2 (6 bases). In germline, CDR1 is SGHTS, CDR2 YDEGEE. The CDR3 is 15 residues long. V lost 6 bases and J lost 1, with 14 bases in between. The CDR3 reads CASIMDGGSYNEQFF. The CDR3 DNA reads as TGTGCCAGCATCATGGACGGGGGTTCCTACAATGAGCAGTTCTTC.

This sequence joins TRBV4-3 and TRBJ2-7; possibly TRBD1 for D (6 bases). V lost 1 base to trimming and J lost 2 bases, with 24 bases between them. Germline V lookup: CDR1 LGHNA, CDR2 YSLEER. This CDR3 region has 19 residues. CDR3 sequence (DNA): TGCGCCAGCAGCCAAGGATGGACGGGACAATACGGGAATACCTACGAGCAGTACTTC. As protein: CASSQGWTGQYGNTYEQYF.

The rearrangement uses TRBV14 and TRBJ1-4; D unclear. V dropped 4 bases and J dropped 0 bases, with 12 bases sitting between them. This CDR3 region has 16 residues. Per germline, CDR1 SGHDN and CDR2 FVKESK. CDR3 residues: CASSRSGGATNEKLFF. Written as DNA, the CDR3 is TGTGCCAGCAGCCGAAGCGGCGGAGCAACTAATGAAAAACTGTTTTTT.

V is TRBV10-3 and J is TRBJ1-5; D perhaps matches TRBD1 (5 bases). Between the trimmed V and J ends, which lost 3 bases and 2 bases, there was a span of 11 bases. The length of the CDR3 is 15 residues. CDR1 is ENHRY, CDR2 SYGVKD, per germline. CDR3 nucleotides: TGTGCCATCAGTGACGAGGGCAGGGGCAATCAGCCCCAGCATTTT. It is translated as CAISDEGRGNQPQHF.

The chain couples TRBV2 to TRBJ1-1; D may be TRBD1 (6 bases). The length of the CDR3 is 14 residues. V lost 6 bases and J 4 bases, leaving 15 bases between the germline ends. Germline V gene sequence: CDR1 SNHLY, CDR2 FYNNEI. The CDR3 sequence: CASRTGTSFTEAFF. The CDR3 nucleotides read TGTGCCAGCAGGACAGGCACCTCATTCACTGAAGCTTTCTTT.

The chain combines TRBV7-3 with TRBJ1-3; possible D gene TRBD1, 6 bases. V lost 2 bases and J lost 8, with 13 bases in between. The CDR3 has 14 amino acids. Germline V lookup: CDR1 SGHTA, CDR2 FQGTGA. In DNA form, the CDR3 reads TGTGCCAGCAGCTTAGATGGCAGGGGAGACACCATATATTTT. Its translation: CASSLDGRGDTIYF.

This clone was detected a few times. CDR3 nucleotide sequence: TGTGCCAGCAGTCCGCGGACAGGGCCCAATTCACCCCTCCACTTT. It specifies CASSPRTGPNSPLHF. The chain is built from TRBV27 and TRBJ1-6, with TRBD1 matching 8 bases. The CDR3 extends over 15 amino acids. CDR1 is MNHEY and CDR2 is SMNVEV in the germline V gene (reference sequence). The trim removed 5 bases at V and 7 bases at J, leaving 7 bases unmatched.

This clone ranks as medium-sized. The chain recombines TRBV5-4 with TRBJ2-1; 8 nucleotides line up with TRBD1. Losses at the gene ends were 5 bases for V and 0 bases for J; bases not matched to a gene: 4. Germline-derived CDR1 and CDR2 are SGHNT and YYREEE (reference sequence). The CDR3 totals 15 residues. CDR3 coding DNA: TGTGCCAGCAGTTCCGGGACAGGCTCCTACAATGAGCAGTTCTTC. The encoded protein is CASSSGTGSYNEQFF.

This clone was counted a single time. This chain connects TRBV25-1 to TRBJ2-1; the match to TRBD1 covers 9 bases. Trimming removed 5 bases from V and 6 bases from J; junction bases left unmatched: 5. The CDR3 is 14 residues long. Per germline, CDR1 MGHDK and CDR2 SYGVNS. In nucleotides, the CDR3 is TGTGCCAGCAGTAAACGGACAGGGGTCAATGAGCAGTTCTTC. Its translation: CASSKRTGVNEQFF.

This chain joins TRBV4-2 and TRBJ2-7, with 8 bases that match TRBD2. Looked up from germline, CDR1 is LGHNA and CDR2 is YNFKEQ. V was pared by 1 base and J by 0 bases, with 2 bases of the junction left unmatched. This CDR3 region has 15 residues. The DNA of the CDR3 is TGTGCCAGCAGCCAAGTCGGGGGGGCCTCCTACGAGCAGTACTTC. Protein sequence: CASSQVGGASYEQYF.

This chain joins TRBV7-8 and TRBJ2-7; D unresolved. Trimming cost V 5 bases and J 4 bases, with 18 bases left between them. CDR3 length equals 15 residues. From germline, CDR1 is SGHVS and CDR2 FQNEAQ. The CDR3 loop reads CASSIITGHAYEQYF. In DNA, the CDR3 is TGTGCCAGCAGCATTATAACCGGGCACGCGTACGAGCAGTACTTC.

The chain is built from TRBV18 and TRBJ2-3; D remains ambiguous. Germline lookup yields CDR1 KGHSH and CDR2 LQKENI. V was cut by 3 bases and J by 0 bases, with 7 bases left in between. This CDR3 comprises 14 residues. CDR3 loop: CASSPPTSTDTQYF. The CDR3 bases are TGTGCCAGCTCACCCCCAACTAGCACAGATACGCAGTATTTT.

This clone appeared a few times. The chain is built from TRBV2 and TRBJ1-5; TRBD1 is a possible D gene (5 bases). Trimming pared 5 bases from V and 1 base from J, leaving 9 bases between. Germline CDR1 is SNHLY and CDR2 is FYNNEI. There are 14 residues in the CDR3. The CDR3 sequence: CASSMGTSNQPQHF. CDR3 in DNA: TGTGCCAGCAGTATGGGGACCAGCAATCAGCCCCAGCATTTT.

The CDR3 reads CASSHRQGKKEAFF. CDR3 sequence (DNA): TGTGCCAGCAGCCATAGACAGGGAAAGAAAGAAGCTTTCTTT. The chain carries TRBV14 and TRBJ1-1; 7 bases fit TRBD1. Germline V gives CDR1 SGHDN, CDR2 FVKESK. The CDR3 covers 14 residues. V lost 3 bases to trimming and J lost 8 bases; unmatched junction nucleotides: 9. The full variable domain, its missing parts supplied by reference TRBV14 and TRBJ1-1, is EAGVTQFPSHSVIEKGQTVTLRCDPISGHDNLYWYRRVMGKEIKFLLHFVKESKQDESGMPNNRFLAERTGGTYSTLKVQPAELEDSGVYFCASSHRQGKKEAFFGQGTRLTVV.

The gene calls are TRBV5-4 and TRBJ1-2; TRBD1 is a possible D gene (6 bases). Trimming took off 0 bases at V and 4 bases at J, with 16 bases between the two ends. The CDR3 runs 16 residues. Germline V gene sequence: CDR1 SGHNT, CDR2 YYREEE (reference sequence). CDR3 sequence (DNA): TGTGCCAGCAGCTTGGCCGGGGGGGGGCTGGTCTATGGCTACACCTTC. Its protein is CASSLAGGGLVYGYTF.

This chain connects TRBV5-1 to TRBJ1-4; 8 bases are a match to TRBD1. Germline V lookup: CDR1 SGHRS, CDR2 YFSETQ. The V and J ends lost 4 bases and 7 bases, in that order; junction bases with no gene match: 6. The CDR3 is 14 residues long. The CDR3 is CASSDRGLGEKLFF. The CDR3, as DNA: TGCGCCAGCAGCGACAGGGGTTTAGGTGAAAAACTGTTTTTT. The whole variable domain, remainder taken from reference TRBV5-1 and TRBJ1-4, is KAGVTQTPRYLIKTRGQQVTLSCSPISGHRSVSWYQQTPGQGLQFLFEYFSETQRNKGNFPGRFSGRQFSNSRSEMNVSTLELGDSALYLCASSDRGLGEKLFFGSGTQLSVL.

This clone was counted a single time. The chain has TRBV18 and TRBJ1-1; no clear D gene. The V and J ends lost 3 bases and 0 bases respectively, with 8 bases between them. This CDR3 spans 14 amino acids. Per germline, CDR1 KGHSH and CDR2 LQKENI. CDR3 coding DNA: TGTGCCAGCTCACCTGTGAGTATGAACACTGAAGCTTTCTTT. This codes for CASSPVSMNTEAFF.

The chain combines TRBV7-2 with TRBJ1-3, with D tentatively TRBD1 (5 bases). Trimming removed 2 bases at V and 2 bases at J, with 13 bases between. The germline V gene encodes CDR1 SGHTA and CDR2 FQGNSA. The CDR3 is 16 amino acids. CDR3 region: CASSLRAQGPGNTIYF. The CDR3 DNA reads TGTGCCAGCAGCTTAAGGGCTCAGGGACCTGGAAACACCATATATTTT.